One T cell receptor (beta chain) is described in this entry. What it binds is not known. A read error may produce the germline difference seen at one junction end. This entry is derived from a study of tumor-infiltrating lymphocytes in primary liver carcinoma. It was from about 20-30 mg of unsorted bulk tissue that RNA and DNA were co-extracted. Every patient had chronic HBV infection and was treatment-naive. Study results and limitations: Pairs of tumor regions overlapped more than tumor-adjacent and tumor-blood pairs did.

Total RNA amounting to 500 ng was the source from which TCR beta cDNA was made with a constant-region primer. Three-round nested multiplex PCR performed with slightly modified ARM-PCR produced the TCR beta libraries. Using its own MiXCR run on the multiplex PCR reads, TCRdb lists one record per CDR3 protein. The sample lists some 120,000 distinct CDR3 sequences; 60% to 70% were seen once. The source material was liver tumor tissue from sampling region 1. Documented subset: tumor region T1, superior pole. The receptor's source is a woman between 55 and 75 years old with primary liver carcinoma and hepatitis B virus infection.

CDR3 nucleotide sequence: TGTGCCAGCAGCCCCGGGGTGACCCAGTGCTTC. This translates into CASSPGVTQCF. The V call is TRBV11-2, the J call TRBJ2-5; perhaps TRBD2 as D (5 bases). This CDR3 contains 11 residues. Germline V gene data show CDR1 as SGHAT and CDR2 as FQNNGV. Together with reference TRBV11-2 and TRBJ2-5, the CDR3 gives the full variable domain: EAGVAQSPRYKIIEKRQSVAFWCNPISGHATLYWYQQILGQGPKLLIQFQNNGVVDDSQLPKDRFSAERLKGVDSTLKIQPAKLEDSAVYLCASSPGVTQCFGPGTRLLVL.